The rows below give T cell receptor beta chains drawn from one sample of a study of CD8+ T cells in alopecia areata. The assay was immunoSEQ multiplex PCR, and TCRdb's table has in-frame clones only and misses some. The data contain around 140,000 clones, around three fifths of them seen just once; the ten biggest clones take up nearly 6.5%. Sequencing used CD4+ T cells sorted from blood, obtained at week 0. These receptors originate from a human donor with alopecia areata. Each CDR3 is given with its conserved first and last residue. Each record gives: V gene, clone size, J gene, D gene, CDR3 protein, CDR3 DNA. The D gene is left open where the match is weak. Expanded clones are given a class, and other clones once, few, many or no size at all.

>TRBV5-1|few|TRBJ2-4|TRBD1
CASSLGDRGNIQYF
TGCGCCAGCAGCTTGGGGGACAGGGGAAACATTCAGTACTTC
>TRBV19|few|TRBJ2-3|.
CASSLADTQYF
TGTGCCAGTAGTTTGGCAGATACGCAGTATTTT
>TRBV7-2|few|TRBJ2-2|.
CASSPGQGGTGELFF
TGTGCCAGCAGCCCGGGGCAAGGGGGCACCGGGGAGCTGTTTTTT
>TRBV10-3|few|TRBJ1-3|.
CAISESTDHSGNTIYF
TGTGCCATCAGTGAGTCGACAGATCACTCTGGAAACACCATATATTTT
>TRBV30|.|TRBJ1-5|.
CAWSRHRFNQPQHF
TGTGCCTGGAGTCGTCACAGGTTCAATCAGCCCCAGCATTTT
>TRBV27|.|TRBJ1-2|.
CASSGGQGSGYTF
TGTGCCAGCTCGGGGGGGCAGGGGAGCGGCTACACCTTC
>TRBV20-1|.|TRBJ1-1|.
CSGVQNTEAFF
TGCAGTGGGGTACAGAACACTGAAGCTTTCTTT
>TRBV7-2|.|TRBJ2-5|.
CASSFSGSVQETQYF
TGTGCCAGCAGCTTTTCGGGATCGGTCCAAGAGACCCAGTACTTC
>TRBV29-1|few|TRBJ2-1|.
CSGLGANSYNEQFF
TGCAGTGGGCTAGGAGCCAATTCCTACAATGAGCAGTTCTTC
>TRBV4-3|once|TRBJ2-1|TRBD2
CASSQDGGVRLGLQFF
TGCGCCAGCAGCCAAGATGGGGGGGTCAGGTTAGGACTTCAGTTCTTC
>TRBV5-4|.|TRBJ1-1|.
CASSLGVTEAFF
TGTGCCAGCAGCTTGGGGGTTACTGAAGCTTTCTTT
>TRBV30|many|TRBJ2-5|.
CAWRRPRVQETQYF
TGTGCCTGGAGACGTCCGAGGGTCCAAGAGACCCAGTACTTC
>TRBV19|.|TRBJ2-3|.
CASSRGRGTDTQYF
TGTGCCAGTAGCAGGGGAAGGGGCACAGATACGCAGTATTTT
>TRBV6-5|.|TRBJ2-7|TRBD2
CASRGGEASSYEQYF
TGTGCCAGCAGGGGGGGGGAGGCCTCCTCCTACGAGCAGTACTTC
>TRBV18|few|TRBJ2-1|.
CASSPGLIGISYNEQFF
TGTGCCAGCTCACCGGGCCTTATCGGGATCTCCTACAATGAGCAGTTCTTC
>TRBV14|few|TRBJ1-1|.
CASSPPVQGIEAFF
TGTGCCAGCAGCCCCCCTGTTCAGGGGATCGAAGCTTTCTTT
>TRBV15|.|TRBJ2-5|.
CATSRDTETQYF
TGTGCCACCAGCAGAGATACAGAGACCCAGTACTTC